This TCR beta chain is drawn from a study of T cell changes during pregnancy in multiple sclerosis. CDR3 length: 15 residues. Trimming removed 4 bases at V and 2 bases at J, with 14 bases between. Germline V gene lookup returns CDR1 LNHDA and CDR2 SQIVND (reference sequence). Only in-frame clones appear in the TCRdb table, and some are missing; sequencing was by immunoSEQ multiplex PCR. Here the sample spans about 28,000 clones, under 95% being singletons. This chain connects TRBV19 to TRBJ1-2; D may be TRBD1 (6 bases). The TCR was taken from a female donor in good health, enrolled as a control in a pregnancy study. Sequenced material: peripheral blood, taken in the first trimester of pregnancy. The CDR3 nucleotides are TGTGCCAGTAGTACCCAAATTCAGGGGAACTATGGCTACACCTTC. It translates to CASSTQIQGNYGYTF.